Below, 27 T cell receptor beta chains from the same sample are listed, as sequenced in a study of blood T cells in healthy people across ages. Sample-barcoded 5' priming and a J-beta primer mix drove a second PCR of 7 to 11 cycles. Via MiXCR, TCRdb re-called the 5' RACE reads, giving one row per CDR3 protein. Among about 2 million distinct CDR3 sequences listed, 49% were seen once. The sample was blood. The receptors were sampled from a woman between 40 and 50 years old in good health.

V is TRBV27 and J is TRBJ1-4; no reliable D call. The CDR3 consists of 13 residues. Germline loops: CDR1 MNHEY, CDR2 SMNVEV (reference sequence). The ends were cut back, 1 base at V and 2 bases at J, with 2 bases in the middle. The CDR3 coding sequence is TGTGCCAGCAGTTTATACACTAATGAAAAACTGTTTTTT. Translated, it gives CASSLYTNEKLFF. Supplemented by reference TRBV27 and TRBJ1-4, the full variable domain reads EAQVTQNPRYLITVTGKKLTVTCSQNMNHEYMSWYRQDPGLGLRQIYYSMNVEVTDKGDVPEGYKVSRKEKRNFPLILESPSPNQTSLYFCASSLYTNEKLFFGSGTQLSVL.

This clonotype appeared a few times. The rearrangement joins TRBV7-9 to TRBJ2-5; D is perhaps TRBD1 (8 bases). The CDR3 totals 16 residues. Trimming pared 2 bases from V and 2 bases from J, leaving 15 bases between. Germline CDR1 and CDR2: SEHNR and FQNEAQ (reference sequence). Here the CDR3 reads CASSLTGGQGQETQYF. The DNA of the CDR3 is TGTGCCAGCAGCTTAACGGGAGGACAGGGACAAGAGACCCAGTACTTC.

This sequence joins TRBV20-1 and TRBJ1-2; D possibly corresponds to TRBD1 (6 bases). V gave up 3 bases and J gave up 7 bases, with 15 bases separating them. Germline values: CDR1 DFQATT, CDR2 SNEGSKA (reference sequence). The CDR3 consists of 13 residues. As DNA, the CDR3 is TGCAGTGCTAGTCACAGGGCAATCGCTGGCTACACCTTC. Its protein product is CSASHRAIAGYTF.

The chain carries TRBV6-1 and TRBJ2-3; 8 bases agree with TRBD1. Germline-derived CDR1 and CDR2 are MNHNS and SASEGT. Unmatched junction bases numbered 7, after V lost 4 bases and J lost 4 bases. This CDR3 contains 15 residues. This CDR3 is CASSAQGAGSDTQYF. CDR3 DNA sequence: TGTGCCAGCAGTGCCCAGGGGGCTGGCTCAGATACGCAGTATTTT.

The V gene is TRBV12-3 or TRBV12-4, the J gene TRBJ2-1, with D perhaps matching TRBD1 or TRBD2 (7 bases each). The germline V and J ends were trimmed by 4 bases and 0 bases, with 13 bases remaining between them. This CDR3 contains 16 residues. For the CDR3, the DNA is TGTGCCAGCAGTTACAGGGGACTAAGCTCCTACAATGAGCAGTTCTTC. Residues: CASSYRGLSSYNEQFF.

Concerning this clonotype: This may be a read error, as it is one base from a much larger clone. The chain joins TRBV7-2 to TRBJ2-5; D gene unclear. The J call may be incorrect, as the DNA end agrees better with TRBJ2-7. The CDR3 length is 13 residues. The germline CDR1 and CDR2 sequences are SGHTA and FQGNSA. DNA of the CDR3: TGTGCCAGCAACTCTGGACGGGTCTACGAGCAGTACTTC. It codes for CASNSGRVYEQYF.

This clonotype was observed many times. The CDR3 DNA sequence: TGTGCCAGCAGTCCTACGTCAGATACGCAGTATTTT. Its protein product is CASSPTSDTQYF. The chain links TRBV7-2 to TRBJ2-3; D is undetermined. V was clipped by 6 bases and J by 4 bases, with 8 bases between them. The CDR3 has 12 residues. Germline loops: CDR1 SGHTA, CDR2 FQGNSA.

This clonotype was seen only a few times. The chain recombines TRBV6-8 with TRBJ2-4, with D unresolved. From germline, CDR1 is MNHGY and CDR2 SAAAGT. This CDR3 spans 11 amino acids. Trimming removed 4 bases at V and 8 bases at J, with 6 bases between. CDR3 DNA sequence: TGTGCCAGCAGTTCGTTTGACATTCAGTACTTC. Residues: CASSSFDIQYF.

This chain links TRBV6-5 with TRBJ2-1; a weak D match, TRBD2 (5 bases). V lost 5 bases and J lost 7, with 15 bases in between. CDR1 and CDR2 (germline): MNHEY, SVGAGI. The CDR3 covers 14 residues. The DNA for the CDR3 is TGTGCCAGCAGTGCGGGTCTGCGAGTGAATGAGCAGTTCTTC. It encodes CASSAGLRVNEQFF.

The V call is TRBV12-3 or TRBV12-4, the J call TRBJ2-3; D uncertain. The CDR3 totals 15 residues. Trimming pared 1 base from V and 2 bases from J, leaving 10 bases between. The DNA for the CDR3 is TGTGCCAGCAGTTTAGGGGGTCAGCACACAGATACGCAGTATTTT. It translates to CASSLGGQHTDTQYF.

The rearrangement links TRBV4-3 to TRBJ2-1; the match to TRBD1 covers 9 bases. CDR3 length: 15 amino acids. The junction had 9 bases not matched to a gene; V was cut back by 4 bases and J by 8 bases. CDR1 is LGHNA and CDR2 is YSLEER in the germline V gene. The CDR3, as DNA: TGCGCCAGCAGCCGAACCGGGACAGGGTCTTATGAGCAGTTCTTC. Protein sequence: CASSRTGTGSYEQFF.

This clonotype was counted only a few times. V and J are TRBV5-6 and TRBJ2-1; D gene unclear. CDR1 and CDR2 (germline): SGHDT, YYEEEE. The V end was cut by 0 bases, the J end by 13 bases, with 11 bases between. CDR3 length equals 12 residues. CDR3 nucleotides: TGTGCCAGCAGCTTGGGGGGTCAAACACAGTTCTTC. Translated: CASSLGGQTQFF.

The J gene is TRBJ2-7, the V gene TRBV7-2; tentative D call: TRBD1 (7 bases). V was shortened by 5 bases and J by 2 bases, with 19 bases between the two germline ends. CDR1 is SGHTA, CDR2 FQGNSA, per germline. CDR3 length: 16 amino acids. The CDR3 nucleotides are TGTGCCAGCAGCCCGTGGGGGGACAGCATTACCTACGAGCAGTACTTC. Translated: CASSPWGDSITYEQYF.

In its sample, this clonotype was seen once. The chain couples TRBV7-2 to TRBJ2-5; the D gene is possibly TRBD2 (6 bases). Trimming stripped 8 bases from V and 4 bases from J, with 14 bases between. Germline-derived CDR1 and CDR2 are SGHTA and FQGNSA. The CDR3 runs to 13 residues. The CDR3 loop is CASGPLARETQYF. For the CDR3, the DNA is TGTGCCAGCGGCCCACTAGCTAGAGAGACCCAGTACTTC.

V usage is TRBV28 and J usage is TRBJ1-2; 9 positions match TRBD1. CDR1 MDHEN and CDR2 SYDVKM come from the germline V gene. J was trimmed by 8 bases and V by 6 bases; bases with no gene match: 4. The CDR3 is made up of 12 amino acids. As DNA, the CDR3 is TGTGCCAGCAGAGGGACAGGGAGGGGCTACACCTTC. It codes for CASRGTGRGYTF.

This clonotype came up a few times. The chain recombines TRBV6-6 with TRBJ2-3; D gene ambiguous. This CDR3 contains 13 residues. CDR1 is MNHNY, CDR2 SVGAGI, per germline (reference sequence). The V and J ends lost 6 bases and 6 bases respectively, with 13 bases between them. The DNA for the CDR3 is TGTGCCAGCAGGGGAATAGAGTCTGATACGCAGTATTTT. Amino acids: CASRGIESDTQYF.

The chain couples TRBV7-9 to TRBJ2-5; 7 nucleotides line up with TRBD2. The CDR3 is made up of 14 amino acids. J gave up 3 bases and V 5 bases, and 6 bases lay outside the gene matches. CDR1 and CDR2 from the germline V gene are SEHNR and FQNEAQ (reference sequence). As DNA, the CDR3 is TGTGCCAGCAGCCGGAGCCTAGCGGAAGAGACCCAGTACTTC. This codes for CASSRSLAEETQYF.

V is TRBV28 and J is TRBJ2-6; 7 nucleotides agree with TRBD1. Per the germline V gene, CDR1 is MDHEN and CDR2 is SYDVKM. The ends lost 5 bases at V and 2 bases at J; junction bases unmatched: 9. The length of the CDR3 is 17 residues. The CDR3 sequence is CASSATGLPPGANVLTF. The CDR3 coding sequence is TGTGCCAGCAGTGCGACAGGGTTACCCCCTGGGGCCAACGTCCTGACTTTC.

The chain uses TRBV12-3 or TRBV12-4 and TRBJ1-5, with a weak D call TRBD1 (6 bases). The CDR3 sequence is 15 residues long. Trimming removed 6 bases at V and 4 bases at J, with 16 bases between. The CDR3 reads CASSRHHRANQPQHF. The CDR3 region has the DNA TGTGCCAGCAGCCGACATCACAGGGCTAATCAGCCCCAGCATTTT.

The chain couples TRBV4-2 to TRBJ2-7, with D perhaps assigned TRBD1 or TRBD2 (5 bases each). Trimming shortened V by 1 base and J by 7 bases, and 11 bases separated the two germline ends. The germline V gene encodes CDR1 LGHNA and CDR2 YNFKEQ. This CDR3 is built from 13 residues. The CDR3 loop is CASSQGRGGEQYF. Here the CDR3 DNA reads TGTGCCAGCAGCCAAGGTCGGGGCGGAGAGCAGTACTTC.

This clonotype was found a few times. This chain uses TRBV27 with TRBJ2-7, with unresolved D. Germline CDR1 reads MNHEY; CDR2 reads SMNVEV (reference sequence). There are 14 residues in the CDR3. Trimming took 0 bases from V and 2 from J, leaving 8 bases between them. The CDR3 is CASSLSGVAYEQYF. In nucleotides, the CDR3 is TGTGCCAGCAGTTTATCGGGCGTTGCCTACGAGCAGTACTTC.

This clonotype was observed a few times. The rearrangement uses TRBV7-2 and TRBJ1-2; a weak D match, TRBD1 (5 bases). CDR3 length equals 13 residues. CDR1 is SGHTA, CDR2 FQGNSA, per germline. Trimming removed 1 base at V and 4 bases at J, with 7 bases between. DNA of the CDR3: TGTGCCAGCAGCTTAGATGGGACCTATGGCTACACCTTC. Amino acids: CASSLDGTYGYTF.

V usage is TRBV7-2 and J usage is TRBJ1-6; D might be TRBD1 (5 bases). CDR1 is SGHTA, CDR2 FQGNSA, per germline. Trimming removed 1 base from V and 7 bases from J, with 17 bases in between. This CDR3 contains 17 residues. DNA for the CDR3: TGTGCCAGCAGCTTAGTAGGCAGGTGGGGGACCAATTCACCCCTCCACTTT. This encodes CASSLVGRWGTNSPLHF.

This clonotype occurred a few times. The rearrangement uses TRBV28 and TRBJ2-5; the match to TRBD2 covers 8 bases. V shed 0 bases, J shed 1 base, and the junction held 7 bases outside the gene matches. The CDR3 length is 17 residues. The germline V gene encodes CDR1 MDHEN and CDR2 SYDVKM. The CDR3 region is CASSLWAAGAIQETQYF. For the CDR3, the DNA is TGTGCCAGCAGTTTATGGGCAGCGGGGGCGATCCAAGAGACCCAGTACTTC.

V and J are TRBV28 and TRBJ2-1; a weak D match, TRBD1 (6 bases). V dropped 2 bases and J dropped 5 bases, with 19 bases sitting between them. The CDR3 covers 17 residues. Germline V CDR1 and CDR2: MDHEN, SYDVKM. CDR3 bases: TGTGCCAGCAGTTTACGAACAATGCAGGGGAACGACAATGAGCAGTTCTTC. It is translated as CASSLRTMQGNDNEQFF.

V gene TRBV7-2 combines with J gene TRBJ2-5, with 8 nucleotides matching TRBD2. CDR1 and CDR2 (germline): SGHTA, FQGNSA. The CDR3 covers 17 residues. The J segment lost 0 bases and the V segment lost 1 base, leaving 7 bases of the junction unmatched. The CDR3 reads CASSLVGGGLDQETQYF. In nucleotides, the CDR3 is TGTGCCAGCAGCTTAGTGGGAGGGGGACTAGACCAAGAGACCCAGTACTTC.

The V and J genes are TRBV27 and TRBJ2-5; a weak D match, TRBD2 (5 bases). The CDR3 is 13 residues long. From germline, CDR1 is MNHEY and CDR2 SMNVEV (reference sequence). Trimming left V 5 bases short and J 5 bases short, with 12 bases between. The CDR3 loop reads CASSDSPGETQYF. DNA of the CDR3: TGTGCCAGCAGTGACTCCCCGGGGGAGACCCAGTACTTC.